The text below deals with one T cell receptor beta chain. Expressed TCRB transcripts were sequenced, since all the RNA that had been isolated was reverse transcribed. The repertoire was sequenced with immunoSEQ multiplex PCR; TCRdb's copy has only in-frame clones and lacks some. The sample carries 450,000 to 550,000 clones, 30% recorded once. V lost 11 bases and J lost 0, with 19 bases in between. The CDR3 loop spans 15 amino acids. CDR1 is MNHEY and CDR2 is SMNVEV in the germline V gene (reference sequence). This record comes from a study of beta chain features in type 1 diabetes. For the study at large: Cell yields, age and gender were similar between patients and healthy donors.

This TCR was recovered from a man between 18 and 29 years old in good health. This sequence joins TRBV27 and TRBJ1-1; maybe TRBD1 (6 bases). The sequenced sample consisted of naive CD4+ T cells from blood. The CDR3: CASRTAGVMNTEAFF. As DNA, the CDR3 is TGTGCCTCACGGACAGCGGGGGTGATGAACACTGAAGCTTTCTTT.